These 18 T cell receptor beta chains were sequenced from one sample in a study of control samples from healthy donors and cancer patients. Sequencing used immunoSEQ multiplex PCR; TCRdb keeps in-frame clones, though not all of them. The sample records about 150,000 clones, approximately 92% being singletons. The sequenced sample consisted of blood. The receptors here all came from a man younger than 40 in good health.

The genes are TRBV5-1 and TRBJ2-6; D may correspond to TRBD1 or TRBD2 (6 bases each). This CDR3 is 18 amino acids long. The germline V gene has CDR1 SGHRS and CDR2 YFSETQ. The germline V and J ends were trimmed by 3 bases and 2 bases, with 18 bases remaining between them. As DNA, the CDR3 is TGCGCCAGCAGCTCGGAAGACCCGGGGGCCCCTGGGGCCAACGTCCTGACTTTC. Its protein is CASSSEDPGAPGANVLTF. The whole variable domain, remainder taken from reference TRBV5-1 and TRBJ2-6, is KAGVTQTPRYLIKTRGQQVTLSCSPISGHRSVSWYQQTPGQGLQFLFEYFSETQRNKGNFPGRFSGRQFSNSRSEMNVSTLELGDSALYLCASSSEDPGAPGANVLTFGAGSRLTVL.

The V and J genes are TRBV15 and TRBJ1-2, with 9 bases matching TRBD1. Trimming removed 8 bases from V and 0 bases from J; junction bases left unmatched: 7. The CDR3 covers 15 residues. Germline CDR1 LNHNV, CDR2 YYDKDF (reference sequence). CDR3 loop: CATGDRGEANYGYTF. DNA for the CDR3: TGTGCCACCGGTGACAGGGGGGAAGCTAACTATGGCTACACCTTC.

V gene TRBV27 combines with J gene TRBJ1-2; D perhaps matches TRBD1 (6 bases). CDR3 length: 12 amino acids. V lost 7 bases to trimming and J lost 7 bases, with 13 bases between them. Germline CDR1 and CDR2: MNHEY and SMNVEV (reference sequence). CDR3 sequence: CASNITGFGYTF. In nucleotides, the CDR3 is TGTGCCAGCAATATAACAGGGTTTGGCTACACCTTC.

The chain is built from TRBV13 and TRBJ2-1; D is ambiguous. CDR1 is PRHDT and CDR2 is FYEKMQ in the germline V gene (reference sequence). CDR3 length equals 18 residues. Deletions cut 2 bases from V and 0 bases from J, with 17 bases between. DNA of the CDR3: TGTGCCAGCAGCTTAAGGTTCGGCGGCTCGAGCTCCTACAATGAGCAGTTCTTC. It codes for CASSLRFGGSSSYNEQFF.

The CDR3 reads CASSYGQTNYGYTF. CDR3 in DNA: TGTGCCAGCAGCTACGGACAGACTAACTATGGCTACACCTTC. J is TRBJ1-2 and V is TRBV5-5; D is possibly TRBD1 (6 bases). V lost 3 bases, J lost 0 bases, and 9 bases lay in between. The germline V gene has CDR1 SGHKS and CDR2 YYEKEE (reference sequence). This CDR3 comprises 14 residues.

At least ten counts were recorded for this clone. This chain joins TRBV4-1 and TRBJ1-4; TRBD1 agrees at 10 bases. CDR1 is MGHRA and CDR2 is YSYEKL in the germline V gene. The V segment lost 0 bases and the J segment 7 bases; nucleotides outside the gene matches: 5. This CDR3 has 16 residues. CDR3 coding DNA: TGCGCCAGCAGCCAAGATCTCAGGGACAGGGGTGAAAAACTGTTTTTT. It yields the protein CASSQDLRDRGEKLFF.

The chain employs TRBV21-1 and TRBJ2-7; the tabulated D call, TRBD1, remains unverified against the DNA. TRBV21-1 is described as a pseudogene. The CDR3 has 16 amino acids. CDR3 loop: CASSKVGTGGSYEQYF. DNA for the CDR3: TGTGCCAGCAGCAAAGTGGGGACAGGGGGTTCCTACGAGCAGTACTTC.

The gene calls are TRBV7-6 and TRBJ2-5, with 9 nucleotides matching TRBD2. J lost 5 bases, V lost 5 bases, and 18 bases had no gene match. This CDR3 has 18 amino acids. Germline-derived CDR1 and CDR2 are SGHVS and FNYEAQ. The CDR3 loop is CASSVSGGTTPGGETQYF. CDR3 bases: TGTGCCAGCAGCGTTAGCGGGGGCACCACCCCGGGTGGGGAGACCCAGTACTTC.

J is TRBJ1-4 and V is TRBV25-1, with D perhaps TRBD1 (5 bases). Germline V gene lookup returns CDR1 MGHDK and CDR2 SYGVNS. This CDR3 comprises 15 residues. Trimming removed 3 bases from V and 4 bases from J, with 12 bases in between. In nucleotides, the CDR3 is TGTGCCAGCAGTGATTCGAGGGGTGTTAATGAAAAACTGTTTTTT. Its protein product is CASSDSRGVNEKLFF.

The chain employs TRBV18 and TRBJ1-2; D not resolved. V was trimmed by 2 bases and J by 2 bases, leaving 9 bases between them. The CDR3 sequence is 14 residues long. Germline lookup yields CDR1 KGHSH and CDR2 LQKENI. As DNA, the CDR3 is TGTGCCAGCTCACCAGAATCCTCCAACTATGGCTACACCTTC. This codes for CASSPESSNYGYTF.

This clone showed up just once. The V gene is TRBV6-5, the J gene TRBJ1-3; D perhaps matches TRBD1 (5 bases). V was pared by 7 bases and J by 0 bases, with 13 bases between. This CDR3 is 15 amino acids long. Germline lookup yields CDR1 MNHEY and CDR2 SVGAGI. CDR3 amino acids: CASNRPGLSGNTIYF. In DNA, the CDR3 is TGTGCCAGCAACAGGCCAGGCCTCTCTGGAAACACCATATATTTT.

The gene calls are TRBV7-6 and TRBJ1-1, with D perhaps TRBD1 (5 bases). V was shortened by 1 base and J by 7 bases, with 10 bases between the two germline ends. Germline V gene data show CDR1 as SGHVS and CDR2 as FNYEAQ. The CDR3 is 13 amino acids. This chain's CDR3 is CASSLVRGGEAFF. For the CDR3, the DNA is TGTGCCAGCAGCTTAGTGAGGGGCGGTGAAGCTTTCTTT.

This clone was seen a handful of times. The rearrangement joins TRBV5-6 to TRBJ2-7; 9 bases match TRBD1. The CDR3 has 16 amino acids. Germline V CDR1 and CDR2: SGHDT, YYEEEE. V lost 0 bases, J lost 12 bases, and 16 bases stayed unmatched. DNA of the CDR3: TGTGCCAGCAGCTTGGCCCGACAGGGGGGGGTCCTATTGTGGTACTTC. This translates into CASSLARQGGVLLWYF. Variable domain in full (rest from reference TRBV5-6 and TRBJ2-7): DAGVTQSPTHLIKTRGQQVTLRCSPKSGHDTVSWYQQALGQGPQFIFQYYEEEERQRGNFPDRFSGHQFPNYSSELNVNALLLGDSALYLCASSLARQGGVLLWYFGPGTRLTVT.

The genes are TRBV29-1 and TRBJ1-1; no definite D call. The germline V and J ends were trimmed by 2 bases and 1 base, with 8 bases remaining between them. Germline V gene sequence: CDR1 SQVTM, CDR2 ANQGSEA. This CDR3 has 13 residues. The CDR3 region has the DNA TGCAGCGTTGAACCACCAGAGAACACTGAAGCTTTCTTT. It translates to CSVEPPENTEAFF.

The rearrangement uses TRBV11-2 and TRBJ1-6, with D unclear. The CDR3 is 16 residues long. Germline values: CDR1 SGHAT, CDR2 FQNNGV. V was shortened by 1 base and J by 7 bases, with 14 bases between the two germline ends. DNA for the CDR3: TGTGCCAGCAGCTTAGGTTTAGGGTCGGGAAATTCACCCCTCCACTTT. As protein: CASSLGLGSGNSPLHF.

The rearrangement joins TRBV6-6 to TRBJ1-2; the match to TRBD1 covers 8 bases. Losses at the gene ends were 6 bases for V and 7 bases for J; bases not matched to a gene: 10. This CDR3 has 14 amino acids. Germline-derived CDR1 and CDR2 are MNHNY and SVGAGI (reference sequence). The CDR3 DNA is TGTGCCAGCAGGATGGGACAGGCCCCGTTTGGCTACACCTTC. It yields the protein CASRMGQAPFGYTF.

This clone was counted a single time. The chain joins TRBV18 to TRBJ1-2; 7 positions agree with TRBD1. The CDR3 covers 13 residues. Looked up from germline, CDR1 is KGHSH and CDR2 is LQKENI. V shed 3 bases and J 8 bases; nucleotides not matched to a gene: 6. The CDR3 DNA sequence: TGTGCCAGCTCACCGGACAGGACGGGGGGCTACACCTTC. This gives the protein CASSPDRTGGYTF.

The rearrangement uses TRBV5-1 and TRBJ1-5; tentatively, D is TRBD1 (6 bases). From germline, CDR1 is SGHRS and CDR2 YFSETQ. CDR3 size: 16 residues. V gave up 0 bases and J gave up 6 bases, with 16 bases separating them. This CDR3 reads CASSLGWGGPGQPQHF. The CDR3 region has the DNA TGCGCCAGCAGCTTGGGGTGGGGGGGCCCTGGTCAGCCCCAGCATTTT.